This T cell receptor gamma chain emerged from a study of gamma-delta chains in newborns, infants, children. Overall study context: Polyclonal expansion of innate γδ T cells after birth follows microbial exposure.

This CDR3 region has 17 residues. Germline CDR1 is GITISATS and CDR2 is ISYDGTV (reference sequence). J lost 2 bases, V lost 3 bases, and 4 bases had no gene match. TCRdb re-called the reads using CATT. The sample comprises 2,500 to 3,500 gamma-chain clones, approximately 24% of which are singletons, and roughly 20% rests with the top ten. This clone was detected once. This specimen includes other DNA sequences encoding the same CDR3. Specimen: blood. The source of this sequence is a child who was a newborn, infant or young child, either healthy, febrile or measles-vaccinated (not recorded which). V and J are TRGV9 and TRGJP. The CDR3 loop is CALWEYRQELGKKIKVF. In DNA, the CDR3 is TGTGCCTTGTGGGAGTATCGGCAAGAGTTGGGCAAAAAAATCAAGGTATTT.